This T cell receptor beta chain comes out of a study of cytomegalovirus exposure and HLA in healthy donors (dated by TCRdb to 2016 to 2017). Background on the whole study: An earlier analysis of some 600 of the donors reported about 300 Gb of sequence data and approximately 120 million unique TCR beta sequences obtained from some 200 million T cells. The study profiled the T cell repertoires of hundreds of subjects by immunosequencing and related them to cytomegalovirus serostatus. In an earlier analysis of a few hundred of the donors, high-throughput TCR beta sequencing was used to judge whether each TCR beta V gene segment behaved as functional or pseudogenic. HLA typing covered class I and class II loci at four-digit resolution. A later analysis re-analyzed previously published TCR beta repertoires from roughly 630 donors and added high-resolution HLA genotyping to study TCR occurrence patterns. A later genetic analysis took genome-wide SNP genotypes for about 65% of the roughly 670 donors and used that subset as a discovery cohort. Among approximately 370 genotyped donors of the cohort, an average of around 240,000 unique TCR beta nucleotide sequences was sequenced per donor, of which about 19% were non-productive. Roughly 310 gigabases of sequencing data and approximately 80 million unique TCR sequences were included in an early release covering about 600 HLA-typed donors. The study combined high-throughput TCR immunosequencing, statistical association of individual TCRs with disease status, and machine learning to predict cytomegalovirus infection status. Among the roughly 400 genotyped donors, 75% to 90% belonged to the genetic ancestry cluster associated with self-reported Caucasian donors. Alongside the repertoire data, information on donor age, sex, ethnicity and CMV serostatus was compiled. Rather than drawing on any new phenotypic data, the later analysis identified candidate immune exposures from TCR beta sequences and the way those sequences occurred across donors. A separate validation cohort of more than 100 different subjects was used in addition to the roughly 700-subject first cohort. Every discovery cohort repertoire had been produced on one sequencing platform. The study aimed to test whether cataloging public T cell receptors could reveal signatures of past pathogen exposure. Five DR-DQ haplotypes were handled as single units for association and clustering, since linkage in the cohort was strong. The number of typed donors differed by locus: about 620-640 for A, B, C, DRB1 and DQB1; approximately 530 for DQA1; over 600 for DPA1; and roughly 450 for DPB1. The investigation overall reported the following: A cluster of highly shared sequence variants was judged likely to be a technical artifact of the sequencing pipeline. Strong co-occurrence of HLA alleles, especially DR and DQ, made assigning TCR associations to individual alleles difficult. According to a later analysis, TCR association rates differed among HLA loci, with DRB1 alleles showing the most associated TCRs and HLA-C alleles showing the fewest. HLA typing was unavailable for some donors at each locus, so association tests used only the typed subset. In a later analysis, most CMV-associated TCR beta chains were found to appear HLA-restricted, with HLA associations seemingly driven largely by CMV exposure. According to the authors, the approach could potentially be generalized to other disease states and immunological phenotypes. CMV serostatus was the only immune exposure information available for the cohort. In this cohort, only TCR beta chains were sequenced, and detectable features were limited by the absence of alpha or paired-chain data. Because counts were too low, roughly 17 rarely observed V segments, including chromosome 9 orphons, were left out of the earlier analysis of 587 of the donors. Some IMGT-functional V segments, including TRBV6-2 and TRBV6-3, could not be distinguished by the 87-base-pair reads and were therefore excluded. In a later analysis, several top co-occurrence clusters were reported to appear linked to parvovirus B19, influenza, CMV and Epstein-Barr virus. Compared with equally common non-associated chains, HLA-associated TCR beta chains in a later analysis were more clonally expanded and had lower generation probabilities. Specific HLA alleles were associated with over 15,000 TCR beta sequences at a false discovery rate of 0.05 in a later analysis. A further reported finding was that TCR beta sequences accurately predicted the HLA-A and HLA-B alleles for most subjects in the first cohort. Linkage disequilibrium might explain the correlated functional status among segregating V segments, but an unknown experimental factor could not be excluded. While some public TCRs were present in many individuals, most TCR sequences turned up only very rarely across donors. The study listed 164 TCR beta chains as associated with cytomegalovirus. In both the original and validation cohorts, the classifier was reported to diagnose cytomegalovirus status with high specificity and sensitivity. Three of the identified cytomegalovirus-associated TCR beta chains were confirmed in vitro to be specific for cytomegalovirus antigens. Roughly uniform sequencing depth across donors was assumed in presence/absence analyses, although this assumption may not hold. An association between a missense DCLRE1C variant and V-gene and J-gene trimming of TCR beta chains was found in a later genetic analysis and replicated in an independent cohort. In an earlier analysis of around 600 of the donors, most TCR beta V segments were observed in productive rearrangements about 87% or about 30% of the time, broadly matching IMGT annotations. Compared with the approximately 700-donor mean, donors in an Asian-associated ancestry cluster had fewer N-insertions in productive TCRs, according to a later genetic analysis.

On this clone itself: No antigen is known for it. It has no much larger one-base neighbor in the sample; base qualities were not kept.

In total, more than 500 healthy bone marrow donors made up the cohort. At the time of sampling, every cohort member was nominally healthy, though immune exposures that went unrecorded were likely present. CMV serostatus was positive for almost 300 and negative for about half of the roughly 700 cohort members, and was not recorded for this donor. Each donor provided a peripheral blood sample, and peripheral blood mononuclear cells were used for TCR beta sequencing. Genomic DNA extraction from the blood cell samples was performed with the Qiagen DNeasy Blood Extraction Kit. Reading the germline V gene (reference sequence) gives CDR1 LNHDA and CDR2 SQIVND. V trim: 5 bases; J trim: 3 bases; unmatched bases: 4. Its CDR3 holds 13 amino acids, cysteine through phenylalanine. Just the 39-base CDR3 DNA is kept, in frame starting at base 1. The library came from the immunoSEQ multiplex PCR assay. For the multiplex PCR, a mixture combining 60 forward primers for TCR Vbeta segments and 13 reverse primers for TCR Jbeta segments was used. The CDR3 region of rearranged TCR beta genes was amplified from genomic DNA with a multiplex PCR assay. The amplified TCR beta libraries were sequenced on the Illumina HiSeq System as 87-base-pair reads. Processing in the source paper ran as follows. A later analysis tallied around 80 million unique TCR beta chains across the 666 repertoires, and approximately 11 million of those chains were shared by two or more donors. To remove PCR and sequencing errors, raw reads were error-corrected and collapsed into unique sequences using a nearest-neighbor algorithm that merged closely related sequences. V, D and J gene segments were assigned by aligning CDR3 sequences to IMGT reference sequences. For a sequence to be retained, a match of at least six nucleotides was required to both a V gene segment and a J gene segment. Rearrangements were called productive when the CDR3 lacked stop codons and stayed in frame with V and J; all others were non-productive. Following IMGT convention, CDR3 was defined as the stretch from the second conserved V-encoded cysteine up to the conserved J-encoded phenylalanine. In an earlier analysis of roughly 580 of the donors, sequences lacking an unambiguous match to a single V gene segment were excluded. An earlier analysis of 587 of the donors classified V segments as functional when productive rearrangements were above 56.7% and as segregating when the standard deviation between donors was above 5%. A statistical classification framework was built for diagnosing cytomegalovirus status from the catalog of TCR beta chain sequences. V and J gene assignment, in a later analysis, came from comparing TCR nucleotide sequences with IMGT/GENE-DB human TR gene sequences. Using the TCRdist pipeline, a later analysis assigned CDR3 sequences along with most-parsimonious VDJ recombination scenarios. A later analysis defined each TCR beta chain by its CDR3 amino acid sequence plus V-gene family, and excluded reads lacking a unique V-gene family. In a later analysis, 450 to 600 highly shared, low-generation-probability nucleotide sequences were removed to address suspected cross-contamination and a sequencing artifact. A later analysis calculated a clonal expansion index for each public chain from normalized within-repertoire ranks of inferred template counts. A later analysis computed generation probabilities with a VDJ recombination model fitted to out-of-frame rearrangements, and checked the results against IGoR. In a later analysis, hypergeometric tests were used to score TCR-TCR, TCR-HLA and TCR-CMV co-occurrence, with a repertoire-size bias correction applied to TCR pairs. False discovery rates were estimated in a later analysis by permuting HLA or CMV assignments 20 times. A later analysis grouped co-occurring TCRs with DBSCAN, adding TCRdist sequence similarity when clustering within HLA-allele-positive subsets. For co-occurrence clustering, repertoires with fewer than 30,000 or more than 120,000 public chains were excluded, along with about five repertoires with anomalous nucleotide sharing. TCRdb provides this immuneACCESS table in a form limited to in-frame rearrangements. Some clones are lacking; in checked studies, under half of them reflect an unresolved V gene, and why the rest are absent is not known. That table furnishes V, J and clone size, whereas the DNA furnished D and trimming. This sample is represented by 85,000 to 100,000 clones; more than 75% of them were singletons. The ten largest clones take up roughly 8% of the sample.

Sequenced input: PBMCs. The rearrangement combines TRBV19 with TRBJ2-7, with TRBD1 matching 7 junction bases. The sequence derives from a human donor in good health. The CDR3 loop reads CASSVRQGYEQYF. The DNA sequence is TGTGCCAGTAGTGTTAGACAGGGCTACGAGCAGTACTTC.